This T cell receptor (beta chain) was identified in a study of early T cells in non-severe SARS-CoV-2 infection. As for the study in general: With bulk RNA from unsorted whole blood as input, sequencing yielded unpaired chains. The study's findings and limits: Private and CD4 specificities were missed by VDJdb matching, skewed to anti-spike CD8.

Individual cDNA molecules each received unique molecular identifiers attached to them. TCRdb called the 5' RACE reads again in MiXCR, with one record for every CDR3 protein. The sample lists 120,000 or so distinct CDR3 sequences; over 9.5% were seen once. On this clonotype itself: Its antigen is not identified.

Trimming removed 0 bases from V and 8 bases from J, with 16 bases in between. The CDR3 extends over 15 amino acids. Looked up from germline, CDR1 is KGHSH and CDR2 is LQKENI. The V and J genes are TRBV18 and TRBJ1-1, with a weak D call TRBD1 (5 bases). The source was whole blood, collected at baseline. The sequence came from an adult who was a healthcare worker with PCR-confirmed SARS-CoV-2 infection or an uninfected control (not recorded which). Here the CDR3 reads CASSPPGTGRTEAFF. CDR3 DNA: TGTGCCAGCTCACCACCCGGGACCGGTCGGACCGAAGCTTTCTTT. Full variable domain (remainder filled in from reference TRBV18 and TRBJ1-1): NAGVMQNPRHLVRRRGQEARLRCSPMKGHSHVYWYRQLPEEGLKFMVYLQKENIIDESGMPKERFSAEFPKEGPSILRIQQVVRGDSAAYFCASSPPGTGRTEAFFGQGTRLTVV.